This T cell receptor beta chain appears in the sequencing data of a study of T cells in Graves' hyperthyroidism and ophthalmopathy. Template material for amplifying TCR beta CDR3 regions consisted of RNA transcripts. A first-round RT-PCR of the TCR CDR3 used the HTBI primer set. In TCRdb, the multiplex PCR reads were re-called with MiXCR into one record per CDR3 protein. The top ten clones hold around 14% of a sample with fewer than 550,000 distinct CDR3 sequences, approximately 14% of them seen once. The CDR3 covers 15 residues. V shed 6 bases and J shed 0 bases, with 15 bases lying between them. The sequence was collected from a young woman with Graves' hyperthyroidism. This chain joins TRBV12-3 or TRBV12-4 and TRBJ2-7; D call uncertain. The sample taken for sequencing was blood. The CDR3 coding sequence is TGTGCCAGCAGGGTAGGTGAGGTTGGCTCCTACGAGCAGTACTTC. Translation gives CASRVGEVGSYEQYF.